This record concerns one TCR beta chain sequence. As yet, its antigen is unknown. This entry belongs to a study of OX40 agonist ivuxolimab in advanced cancers. In the study overall: It was permissible to have had prior anti-PD-1, anti-PD-L1 or anti-CTLA-4 therapy, and more than 30% had some. Study-wide points: The work left the antigen specificity of expanded peripheral T cells undetermined.

V lost 5 bases to trimming and J lost 4 bases, with 14 bases between them. This CDR3 region has 14 residues. Germline V CDR1 and CDR2: LNHNV, YYDKDF (reference sequence). Only in-frame clones appear in the TCRdb table, and some are missing; sequencing was by immunoSEQ multiplex PCR. The sample carries around 80,000 clones, around 87% recorded once. Sequences were derived from CD4+ or CD8+ T cells sorted from blood, sampled in a trial of the OX40 agonist ivuxolimab. This TCR was sampled from an adult with an advanced solid tumor such as melanoma, head and neck, liver or kidney cancer. The chain has TRBV15 and TRBJ1-2; possible D gene TRBD1, 5 bases. CDR3 in amino acids: CATSASLDTYGYTF. DNA of the CDR3: TGTGCCACCAGCGCATCCCTGGACACCTATGGCTACACCTTC.